These T cell receptor beta chains were read from a single sample in a study of shared clonotypes between healthy human individuals. Data came from immunoSEQ multiplex PCR; TCRdb stores just in-frame clones and leaves some out. The sample consists of 1.6 million or so clones, roughly 96% of them appearing once. The sample consisted of naive CD4+ T cells sorted from blood. These receptors originate from a man between 25 and 39 years old in good health. CDR3s include the opening cysteine and the closing phenylalanine or tryptophan. The D gene is left open where the match is weak. Where a row states a size, it is once, few, many or the class of an expanded clone; other rows omit it.

. | . | TRBJ2-1 | 13 | TRBV11-2 | TGTGCCAGCAGCTTACCCGGGCAGCGCCGTGTGTTCTTC | CASSLPGQRRVFF
TRBD1 | . | TRBJ1-5 | 13 | TRBV7-8 | TGTGCCAGCAGCATACAGGGGGATCAGCCCCAGCATTTT | CASSIQGDQPQHF
. | . | TRBJ2-5 | 13 | TRBV4-1 | TGCGCCACCTCCACAGGGTACCGCGAGACCCAGTACTTC | CATSTGYRETQYF
TRBD2 | . | TRBJ2-7 | 16 | TRBV7-2 | TGTGCCAGCAGCTTAGCCCCACGTCTAGCGGGAGACGAGCAGTACTTC | CASSLAPRLAGDEQYF
. | . | TRBJ2-7 | 15 | TRBV19 | TGTGCCAGTAGCGCGTGGGCAGGGAGCTCCTACGAGCAGTACTTC | CASSAWAGSSYEQYF
. | . | TRBJ2-6 | 18 | TRBV7-2 | TGTGCCAGCAGCTTAAGGGCATCGAGTAACTCTGGGGCCAACGTCCTGACTTTC | CASSLRASSNSGANVLTF
. | . | TRBJ2-5 | 15 | TRBV18 | TGTGCCAGCTCACCACCGTCCCAGGTACCAGAGACCCAGTACTTC | CASSPPSQVPETQYF
TRBD1 | . | TRBJ1-2 | 12 | TRBV10-2 | TGCGCCAGCAGCCAGGGGGGCTATGGCTACACCTTC | CASSQGGYGYTF
TRBD2 | . | TRBJ2-7 | 15 | TRBV7-6 | TGTGCCAGCAGCTTAGCGTTAGCGGGAGGTAGCGAGCAGTACTTC | CASSLALAGGSEQYF
. | . | TRBJ1-2 | 14 | TRBV30 | TGTGCCTGGAGTGTCTGGGAAGGGAGCTATGGCTACACCTTC | CAWSVWEGSYGYTF
. | . | TRBJ1-2 | 13 | TRBV5-6 | TGTGCCAGCAGCCCACCGAGGGGTGGTGGCTACACCTTC | CASSPPRGGGYTF
TRBD1 | . | TRBJ2-5 | 14 | TRBV7-9 | TGTGCCAGCAGCTACCGGGACAGCCAAGAGACCCAGTACTTC | CASSYRDSQETQYF
TRBD1 | once | TRBJ2-7 | 13 | TRBV7-2 | TGTGCCAGCCGGGGGACAGGGGGCTACGAGCAGTACTTC | CASRGTGGYEQYF
. | . | TRBJ1-2 | 14 | TRBV7-2 | TGTGCCAGCAGCTTAGGATTGGGGCGATATGGCTACACCTTC | CASSLGLGRYGYTF
. | . | TRBJ1-2 | 14 | TRBV5-6 | TGTGCCAGCAGCTTCCTCGGAGGGGCGCGGGGCTACACCTTC | CASSFLGGARGYTF
TRBD2 | . | TRBJ2-3 | 16 | TRBV5-1 | TGCGCCAGCAGCTCCTTTAGCGGGAGGGGCACAGATACGCAGTATTTT | CASSSFSGRGTDTQYF
TRBD2 | . | TRBJ2-5 | 15 | TRBV19 | TGTGCCAGTAGTACCTGGGGGGGAAATGAAGAGACCCAGTACTTC | CASSTWGGNEETQYF
TRBD2 | . | TRBJ2-3 | 17 | TRBV6-1 | TGTGCCAGCAGTGGTACTTGGCGGGGGACCTTAACGGATACGCAGTATTTT | CASSGTWRGTLTDTQYF
. | . | TRBJ1-4 | 15 | TRBV7-9 | TGTGCCAGCAGCTTACACGGCGAGGATGGTGAAAAACTGTTTTTT | CASSLHGEDGEKLFF
. | . | TRBJ2-7 | 15 | TRBV2 | TGTGCCAGCAGTGAATTAGCGGCAGGCTCCTACGAGCAGTACTTC | CASSELAAGSYEQYF
TRBD1 | . | TRBJ2-6 | 18 | TRBV12-5 | TGTGCTAGTGGTTTGGGACAGGGGGCCTACTCTGGGGCCAACGTCCTGACTTTC | CASGLGQGAYSGANVLTF
. | once | TRBJ2-1 | 12 | TRBV5-6 | TGTGCCAGCAGCTTAAATTTGGGTGAGCAGTTCTTC | CASSLNLGEQFF
TRBD2 | once | TRBJ2-7 | 14 | TRBV5-6 | TGTGCCAGCAGCGGGGACTACTTAACCTACGAGCAGTACTTC | CASSGDYLTYEQYF
TRBD1 | . | TRBJ1-2 | 12 | TRBV6-1 | TGTGCCAGCAGCGGACAGGGCTATGGCTACACCTTC | CASSGQGYGYTF
TRBD1 | . | TRBJ2-2 | 15 | TRBV5-1 | TGCGCCAGCAGCAGGGACAGGGGGTCCACCGGGGAGCTGTTTTTT | CASSRDRGSTGELFF
TRBD1 | . | TRBJ2-5 | 17 | TRBV9 | TGTGCCAGCAGCACCGGCCTCGGGACAGGGAATTTTGAGACCCAGTACTTC | CASSTGLGTGNFETQYF
. | . | TRBJ1-4 | 15 | TRBV14 | TGTGCCAGCAGCCAAGAACAGGGCAATAATGAAAAACTGTTTTTT | CASSQEQGNNEKLFF
. | . | TRBJ2-3 | 15 | TRBV5-1 | TGCGCCAGCAGATCGTCAACTAGCAGGGCAGATACGCAGTATTTT | CASRSSTSRADTQYF
TRBD1 | . | TRBJ2-5 | 15 | TRBV27 | TGTGCCAGCAGTCCAAGGGACAGGGTGGTAGAGACCCAGTACTTC | CASSPRDRVVETQYF
. | . | TRBJ1-4 | 14 | TRBV5-1 | TGCGCCAGCAGCTTGATGGGTACTAATGAAAAACTGTTTTTT | CASSLMGTNEKLFF
. | . | TRBJ1-4 | 16 | TRBV10-1 | TGCGCCATCAAAGGGGCAGGACCAGCAACTAATGAAAAACTGTTTTTT | CAIKGAGPATNEKLFF
TRBD2 | . | TRBJ2-7 | 15 | TRBV10-3 | TGTGCCATCACGACTAGCGGAACGGGGTACGCCGAGCAGTACTTC | CAITTSGTGYAEQYF
. | . | TRBJ1-3 | 16 | TRBV9 | TGTGCCAGCAGCGTTGCAGGGGCGAGCTCTGGAAACACCATATATTTT | CASSVAGASSGNTIYF
. | . | TRBJ1-5 | 13 | TRBV28 | TGTGCCAGCAGTATACACCCTGGGCAGCCCCAGCATTTT | CASSIHPGQPQHF
. | . | TRBJ2-1 | 14 | TRBV15 | TGTGCCACCAGCAGTCCAAGGGGGGACAATGAGCAGTTCTTC | CATSSPRGDNEQFF
TRBD2 | . | TRBJ2-2 | 16 | TRBV7-2 | TGTGCCAGCAGCTCCAGCAGCGGGAGGGCCCCCGGGGAGCTGTTTTTT | CASSSSSGRAPGELFF
. | . | TRBJ1-4 | 16 | TRBV4-3 | TGCGCCAGCAGCCAAGGAACAGGTCCCGGTAATCAAAAACTGTTTTTT | CASSQGTGPGNQKLFF
TRBD1 | . | TRBJ1-2 | 18 | TRBV2 | TGTGCCAGCAGTCGACCCGGGACAGGGTCGGTGAACGCCTATGGCTACACCTTC | CASSRPGTGSVNAYGYTF
TRBD1 | . | TRBJ2-7 | 18 | TRBV5-5 | TGTGCCAGCAGCCGCCGGGGGACAGGGGGATCTGCCGGGTACGAGCAGTACTTC | CASSRRGTGGSAGYEQYF
TRBD2 | few | TRBJ2-7 | 14 | TRBV19 | TGTGCCAGTAGTAAGCCTAGCGGGAGTTACGAGCAGTACTTC | CASSKPSGSYEQYF
. | once | TRBJ1-3 | 14 | TRBV9 | TGTGCCAGCAGCATGACAGCGGGGGTGAACACCATATATTTT | CASSMTAGVNTIYF
. | . | TRBJ2-6 | 16 | TRBV15 | TGTGCCACCAGCACTAGGGGGGGAACCGGGGCCAACGTCCTGACTTTC | CATSTRGGTGANVLTF
. | . | TRBJ1-1 | 14 | TRBV7-2 | TGTGCCAGCAGCCGCGAACATATGAACACTGAAGCTTTCTTT | CASSREHMNTEAFF
. | . | TRBJ2-7 | 14 | TRBV5-5 | TGTGCCAGCGGATCTAGAAGTAGTATAATGGAGCAGTACTTC | CASGSRSSIMEQYF
. | . | TRBJ2-7 | 13 | TRBV25-1 | TGTGCCAGCAGGAACGTGGGACTGGGGGAGCAGTACTTC | CASRNVGLGEQYF
TRBD1 | . | TRBJ2-7 | 15 | TRBV5-6 | TGTGCCAGCAGCTTGCAGGGGGCGACCTCCTACGAGCAGTACTTC | CASSLQGATSYEQYF
. | . | TRBJ1-1 | 11 | TRBV28 | TGTGCCAGCAAATTGGACACTGAAGCTTTCTTT | CASKLDTEAFF
. | . | TRBJ2-2 | 15 | TRBV18 | TGTGCCAGCTCACAGGCGGGGGCGACCACCGGGGAGCTGTTTTTT | CASSQAGATTGELFF
TRBD2 | . | TRBJ2-1 | 18 | TRBV27 | TGTGCCAGCAGTTTAGGGGGACTAGCGGGAGATTCGTACAATGAGCAGTTCTTC | CASSLGGLAGDSYNEQFF
TRBD2 | once | TRBJ2-3 | 17 | TRBV5-1 | TGCGCCAGCAGCTTGATGGTAGCGGGGCCCCGCGGAGATACGCAGTATTTT | CASSLMVAGPRGDTQYF
. | . | TRBJ2-5 | 15 | TRBV2 | TGTGCCAGCAGCGCCCTGGGGCAGGTGTTGGAGACCCAGTACTTC | CASSALGQVLETQYF
TRBD1 | . | TRBJ1-5 | 17 | TRBV7-2 | TGTGCCAGCAGCTTAGCGCATTCGGGGCAGGGGGCCCAGCCCCAGCATTTT | CASSLAHSGQGAQPQHF
TRBD1 | . | TRBJ1-3 | 15 | TRBV28 | TGTGCCAGCAGTTTACCGGGGACAGGGAGAAACACCATATATTTT | CASSLPGTGRNTIYF
. | . | TRBJ1-2 | 13 | TRBV5-1 | TGCGCCAGCAGCTTGCTGTTTGAGGATGGCTACACCTTC | CASSLLFEDGYTF
TRBD2 | . | TRBJ2-2 | 15 | TRBV7-2 | TGTGCCAGCAGGTTACAGGGACTAGAAACCGGGGAGCTGTTTTTT | CASRLQGLETGELFF